One and the same sample provided the 23 T cell receptor beta chains below, sequenced in a study of blood T cell repertoires in COVID-19. The method was immunoSEQ multiplex PCR; TCRdb's version includes in-frame clones alone and lacks a portion of them. Of a few hundred thousand clones in the sample, roughly 82% were seen once. Sequencing used peripheral blood. The receptors come from a man at least 80 years old with acute or convalescent COVID-19.

The chain joins TRBV27 to TRBJ2-7; TRBD2 aligns across 9 bases. There are 14 residues in the CDR3. V lost 4 bases and J lost 7; bases outside the gene matches: 8. The germline CDR1 and CDR2 sequences are MNHEY and SMNVEV (reference sequence). The CDR3 loop reads CASSSMGLAGEQYF. The DNA for the CDR3 is TGTGCCAGCAGTTCCATGGGACTAGCAGGGGAGCAGTACTTC.

About this clone: Its ends do not fully match the called genes, so a read error is possible. This sequence joins TRBV3-1 (or the pseudogene TRBV3-2) and TRBJ1-1; D remains unclear. The CDR3 loop spans 13 amino acids. In germline, CDR1 is LGHDT, CDR2 YNNKEL (reference sequence). CDR3 nucleotide sequence: TGTGCCAGCAGCCAAGAAAGGTTTGGGGAGGTTCTCTTT. Translating it yields CASSQERFGEVLF.

In DNA form, the CDR3 reads TGTGCCAGCAGTTTCTTAAGTGGTCGAAATAGCACCTTC. As protein: CASSFLSGRNSTF. This rearrangement joins TRBV28 to TRBJ1-2, with unresolved D. Per germline, CDR1 MDHEN and CDR2 SYDVKM. The CDR3 has 13 residues. The V gene lost 3 bases and the J gene lost 13 bases, with 18 bases spanning the gap.

This clone was seen a handful of times. The V and J genes are TRBV27 and TRBJ2-4, with a tentative D call TRBD2 (7 bases). The CDR3 length is 18 residues. The germline V gene encodes CDR1 MNHEY and CDR2 SMNVEV (reference sequence). V was pared by 6 bases and J by 5 bases, with 26 bases between. The DNA of the CDR3 is TGTGCCAGCAGAGGAGAAAGCGGGGACATAAGCGGTGAAAACATTCAGTACTTC. It is translated as CASRGESGDISGENIQYF.

The rearrangement joins TRBV27 to TRBJ1-4; the match to TRBD1 covers 10 bases. The length of the CDR3 is 13 residues. Per the germline V gene, CDR1 is MNHEY and CDR2 is SMNVEV (reference sequence). The junction had 11 bases not matched to a gene; V was cut back by 9 bases and J by 13 bases. The CDR3 DNA is TGTGCCAGTAGTGGGACAGGGGATGGGGGACTGTTTTTT. Its translation: CASSGTGDGGLFF.

The V call is TRBV29-1, the J call TRBJ1-2, with D uncertain. The germline gives CDR1 SQVTM, CDR2 ANQGSEA. V gave up 7 bases and J gave up 8 bases, with 23 bases separating them. CDR3 length: 14 residues. Here the CDR3 reads CSALKGGGIGGYTF. The CDR3, as DNA: TGCAGCGCACTTAAGGGCGGAGGGATTGGCGGCTACACCTTC.

This clone has a single count. This chain's CDR3 is CASSLAGGFQETQYF. CDR3 nucleotides: TGTGCCAGCAGCTTGGCCGGAGGGTTCCAAGAGACCCAGTACTTC. This chain joins TRBV5-4 and TRBJ2-5; tentative D call: TRBD2 (6 bases). The germline V and J ends were trimmed by 0 bases and 1 base, with 10 bases remaining between them. CDR3 length: 15 amino acids. Germline V gene sequence: CDR1 SGHNT, CDR2 YYREEE (reference sequence). The variable domain in full, with the rest retrieved from reference TRBV5-4 and TRBJ2-5, is ETGVTQSPTHLIKTRGQQVTLRCSSQSGHNTVSWYQQALGQGPQFIFQYYREEENGRGNFPPRFSGLQFPNYSSELNVNALELDDSALYLCASSLAGGFQETQYFGPGTRLLVL.

The chain combines TRBV27 with TRBJ2-7; TRBD1 matches at 11 bases. The CDR3 length is 14 residues. In germline, CDR1 is MNHEY, CDR2 SMNVEV (reference sequence). The V segment lost 5 bases and the J segment 4 bases; nucleotides outside the gene matches: 4. CDR3 residues: CASSRGQGVYEQYF. The CDR3 DNA is TGTGCCAGCAGTCGGGGACAGGGGGTGTACGAGCAGTACTTC.

This chain uses TRBV20-1 with TRBJ2-1, with 11 bases aligning to TRBD2. The CDR3 has 15 amino acids. Germline CDR1 DFQATT, CDR2 SNEGSKA (reference sequence). After removal of 3 bases from V and 6 bases from J, the junction contained 7 bases not matched to a gene. CDR3 loop: CSASLTSGNLNEQFF. The DNA of the CDR3 is TGCAGTGCTAGTCTGACTAGCGGGAATCTCAATGAGCAGTTCTTC.

The chain employs TRBV18 and TRBJ1-2, with TRBD1 identical over 10 bases. The germline V gene has CDR1 KGHSH and CDR2 LQKENI. V was clipped by 3 bases and J by 3 bases; unmatched bases: 7. CDR3 length: 16 residues. CDR3 residues: CASSPWTGGWDYGYTF. DNA of the CDR3: TGTGCCAGCTCACCCTGGACAGGGGGATGGGACTATGGCTACACCTTC.

V gene TRBV24-1 combines with J gene TRBJ2-1; 8 bases are shared with TRBD2. Germline-derived CDR1 and CDR2 are KGHDR and SFDVKD. The J segment lost 10 bases and the V segment lost 5 bases, leaving 6 bases of the junction unmatched. The CDR3 is 13 residues long. The CDR3 region is CATSAPGGGEQFF. CDR3 nucleotides: TGTGCCACCAGTGCCCCGGGAGGGGGGGAGCAGTTCTTC.

The chain recombines TRBV7-8 with TRBJ1-2, with 8 bases aligning to TRBD1. This CDR3 is 16 amino acids long. The germline CDR1 and CDR2 sequences are SGHVS and FQNEAQ. V trimming: 4 bases; J trimming: 8 bases; junction bases outside the gene matches: 15. CDR3 sequence: CASSYGQGLQGVGYTF. CDR3 bases: TGTGCCAGCAGCTACGGACAGGGCCTCCAAGGCGTCGGCTACACCTTC.

This rearrangement joins TRBV19 to TRBJ1-5; no definite D call. Trimming removed 5 bases from V and 3 bases from J, with 14 bases in between. CDR1 and CDR2 from the germline V gene are LNHDA and SQIVND (reference sequence). The CDR3 totals 15 residues. In DNA form, the CDR3 reads TGTGCCAGTAGTGCCGGAGGGTTGTTCAATCAGCCCCAGCATTTT. This codes for CASSAGGLFNQPQHF. The variable domain in full, with the rest retrieved from reference TRBV19 and TRBJ1-5, is DGGITQSPKYLFRKEGQNVTLSCEQNLNHDAMYWYRQDPGQGLRLIYYSQIVNDFQKGDIAEGYSVSREKKESFPLTVTSAQKNPTAFYLCASSAGGLFNQPQHFGDGTRLSIL.

This clone has a handful of counts. The chain links TRBV19 to TRBJ1-1, with D possibly matching TRBD1 (6 bases). Trimming took 3 bases from V and 9 from J, leaving 20 bases between them. Per the germline V gene, CDR1 is LNHDA and CDR2 is SQIVND (reference sequence). This CDR3 has 15 residues. The DNA for the CDR3 is TGTGCCAGTAGTATTTCCGGGACACAGTCCCCGAAAGCTTTCTTT. As protein: CASSISGTQSPKAFF.

This chain connects TRBV6-5 to TRBJ2-5, with D maybe TRBD1 (5 bases). The CDR3 totals 15 residues. V shed 0 bases and J shed 5 bases, with 13 bases lying between them. CDR1 MNHEY and CDR2 SVGAGI come from the germline V gene. The CDR3 coding sequence is TGTGCCAGCAGTTACTCTGGCAGGGCCGAGGAGACCCAGTACTTC. Protein product: CASSYSGRAEETQYF.

V usage is TRBV5-6 and J usage is TRBJ1-3; 8 nucleotides align to TRBD1. Germline CDR1 reads SGHDT; CDR2 reads YYEEEE. The CDR3 consists of 14 residues. V lost 4 bases to trimming and J lost 6 bases; unmatched junction nucleotides: 6. CDR3: CASSRDRFENTIYF. CDR3 coding DNA: TGTGCCAGCAGCCGGGACAGGTTTGAAAACACCATATATTTT.

V usage is TRBV5-6 and J usage is TRBJ1-1; weak D call: TRBD1 (5 bases). The V gene's germline CDR1 is SGHDT and CDR2 YYEEEE. Trimming left V 4 bases short and J 2 bases short, with 15 bases between. The CDR3 loop spans 15 amino acids. This CDR3 is CASSLRRQKNTEAFF. The CDR3 DNA sequence: TGTGCCAGCAGCCTACGTAGACAGAAAAACACTGAAGCTTTCTTT.

The chain employs TRBV2 and TRBJ2-3; TRBD2 is a possible D gene (6 bases). Trimming left V 3 bases short and J 6 bases short, with 25 bases between. CDR3 length: 18 amino acids. Germline CDR1 and CDR2: SNHLY and FYNNEI. This CDR3 reads CASSDLLRLGGAGDTQYF. CDR3 DNA: TGTGCCAGCAGTGATCTTTTGCGATTGGGGGGAGCTGGGGATACGCAGTATTTT.

The rearrangement uses TRBV11-3 and TRBJ2-3, with D maybe TRBD2 (5 bases). Trimming shortened V by 5 bases and J by 5 bases, and 20 bases separated the two germline ends. Germline lookup yields CDR1 SGHNT and CDR2 YENEEA. There are 16 residues in the CDR3. CDR3 in DNA: TGTGCCAGCAGCCGAGAACAGAGGGCGCGAGGAGATACGCAGTATTTT. This translates into CASSREQRARGDTQYF.

The rearrangement uses TRBV21-1 and TRBJ1-4; the table's D call, TRBD1, was not checked against the DNA. TRBV21-1 is a pseudogene segment. The CDR3 runs to 14 residues. CDR3 region: CASSRQDSNEKLFF. DNA for the CDR3: TGTGCCAGCAGCAGACAGGACTCGAATGAAAAACTGTTTTTT.

This clone appeared once. J is TRBJ1-3 and V is TRBV28; 8 positions match TRBD1. Germline CDR1 and CDR2: MDHEN and SYDVKM. With 6 bases clipped from V and 3 bases from J, the junction kept 7 bases outside the gene matches. The CDR3 consists of 15 residues. The CDR3 coding sequence is TGTGCCAGCAGCCTGACAGGGGAAGGTGGAAACACCATATATTTT. Translating gives CASSLTGEGGNTIYF.

The genes are TRBV5-1 and TRBJ1-4; perhaps TRBD1 as D (5 bases). Germline V CDR1 and CDR2: SGHRS, YFSETQ. Trimming cost V 4 bases and J 3 bases, with 13 bases left between them. The length of the CDR3 is 15 residues. CDR3 coding DNA: TGCGCCAGCAGCCGTGCGGGACCGGCTAATGAAAAACTGTTTTTT. This translates into CASSRAGPANEKLFF.

This clone was counted a single time. V is TRBV27 and J is TRBJ2-1, with TRBD1 as a possible D gene (5 bases). V was trimmed by 2 bases and J by 9 bases, leaving 11 bases between them. CDR1 and CDR2 (germline): MNHEY, SMNVEV (reference sequence). This CDR3 has 13 residues. CDR3 sequence (DNA): TGTGCCAGCAGTTTAATTCAGGGTGGTGAGCAGTTCTTC. This encodes CASSLIQGGEQFF.